This TCR beta chain was obtained from a study of patients and donors after allogeneic stem cell transplantation. Each CDR3 protein gets one entry after TCRdb re-called the RT-PCR reads with MiXCR. The data hold approximately 160,000 distinct CDR3 sequences, with 20% to 25% observed a single time. This clonotype has just a few counts. Specimen: blood, either unsorted or a sorted T cell fraction (not recorded which). This sequence originates from a human donor who was either an allogeneic HSCT recipient or a stem cell or donor lymphocyte infusion donor (not recorded which). It is not recorded whose cells these are; they may come from a transplant donor.

The DNA of the CDR3 is TGTGCCAGGCGCACAGATACGCAGTATTTT. Its translation: CARRTDTQYF. V gene TRBV2 combines with J gene TRBJ2-3; no firm D call. V was clipped by 9 bases and J by 1 base, with 2 bases between them. CDR3 size: 10 residues. Germline CDR1 SNHLY, CDR2 FYNNEI.